The next 20 T cell receptor beta chains were all read from a single sample in a study of control samples from healthy donors and cancer patients. The repertoire was sequenced with immunoSEQ multiplex PCR; TCRdb's copy has only in-frame clones and lacks some. This sample has fewer than 130,000 clones, with 70% to 90% found just once. The sequencing input was PBMCs. The receptor set was obtained from a woman in her sixties or seventies with lung cancer.

The V gene is TRBV12-2, the J gene TRBJ1-4; the table's D call of TRBD1 was not tested on the DNA. TRBV12-2 counts as a pseudogene. The CDR3 sequence is 15 residues long. In nucleotides, the CDR3 is TGTGCAAGTCGCTTAGCGCCCATCCTGGGCGAAAAACTGTTTTTT. This translates into CASRLAPILGEKLFF.

The genes are TRBV6-5 and TRBJ2-5, with 7 bases fitting TRBD1. This CDR3 is built from 13 residues. Per germline, CDR1 MNHEY and CDR2 SVGAGI. Germline trimming cut 5 bases from V and 4 bases from J; bases unmatched to any gene: 4. The CDR3 DNA follows: TGTGCCAGCAGTCTTGACAGGGTAGAGACCCAGTACTTC. Its protein product is CASSLDRVETQYF.

This sequence joins TRBV2 and TRBJ1-2, with 9 positions matching TRBD1. V lost 7 bases and J lost 4; bases outside the gene matches: 7. The germline CDR1 and CDR2 sequences are SNHLY and FYNNEI. The CDR3 spans 14 residues. CDR3 in DNA: TGTGCCAGCAAGACAACAGGGGGCTTCTATGGCTACACCTTC. It codes for CASKTTGGFYGYTF.

This clone was counted once. As DNA, the CDR3 is TGTGCCAGCAGTTTAAAAACAGGACACTACAATGAGCAGTTCTTC. Protein product: CASSLKTGHYNEQFF. This chain connects TRBV28 to TRBJ2-1; the D gene is possibly TRBD1 (5 bases). Trimming cost V 2 bases and J 3 bases, with 11 bases left between them. This CDR3 is built from 15 residues. Germline V gives CDR1 MDHEN, CDR2 SYDVKM.

This clone was seen only a few times. The chain combines TRBV5-1 with TRBJ2-1, with TRBD2 identical over 11 bases. V shed 0 bases, J shed 10 bases, and the junction held 6 bases outside the gene matches. The length of the CDR3 is 15 residues. Germline CDR1 and CDR2: SGHRS and YFSETQ. CDR3 nucleotides: TGCGCCAGCAGCTTGGAACTAGCGGGAGCACCAGAGCAGTTCTTC. Its translation: CASSLELAGAPEQFF.

The genes are TRBV7-3 and TRBJ1-3; 7 nucleotides line up with TRBD1. The germline V gene has CDR1 SGHTA and CDR2 FQGTGA. The CDR3 is 14 residues long. With V trimmed by 4 bases and J by 4 bases, 4 bases remained unmatched. The CDR3 coding sequence is TGTGCCAGCAGCTCACAGGGGCCCGGAAACACCATATATTTT. It specifies CASSSQGPGNTIYF.

The V gene is TRBV10-3, the J gene TRBJ2-1; 10 nucleotides line up with TRBD1. The V gene end was trimmed by 6 bases and the J gene end by 9 bases; junction bases not matched to a gene: 8. This CDR3 spans 14 amino acids. Germline V gives CDR1 ENHRY, CDR2 SYGVKD. The CDR3 protein is CAIRGTGDGGEQFF. Here the CDR3 DNA reads TGTGCCATCAGAGGGACAGGGGATGGTGGTGAGCAGTTCTTC.

The chain carries TRBV5-1 and TRBJ2-2, with D perhaps matching TRBD2 (6 bases). Trimming took 4 bases from V and 0 from J, leaving 16 bases between them. Germline CDR1 SGHRS, CDR2 YFSETQ. This CDR3 is 17 amino acids long. DNA of the CDR3: TGCGCCAGCAGCACTACCCCGGGACTCACGAACACCGGGGAGCTGTTTTTT. This gives the protein CASSTTPGLTNTGELFF.

The rearrangement links TRBV3-1 (or the pseudogene TRBV3-2) to TRBJ1-4; no firm D call. The CDR3 sequence is 14 residues long. Per germline, CDR1 LGHDT and CDR2 YNNKEL (reference sequence). Trimming shortened V by 8 bases and J by 6 bases, and 16 bases separated the two germline ends. As DNA, the CDR3 is TGTGCCAGCTCCTACGGGGTTTATTATGAAAAACTGTTTTTT. This sequence encodes CASSYGVYYEKLFF.

The rearrangement joins TRBV7-2 to TRBJ2-3, with D perhaps TRBD2 (6 bases). The V gene's germline CDR1 is SGHTA and CDR2 FQGNSA. Trimming stripped 8 bases from V and 4 bases from J, with 13 bases between. The CDR3 is made up of 13 amino acids. CDR3 protein: CASVRGVADTQYF. The DNA of the CDR3 is TGTGCCAGCGTTCGCGGGGTCGCAGATACGCAGTATTTT.

V is TRBV7-2 and J is TRBJ2-3; TRBD2 aligns across 9 bases. V trimming: 3 bases; J trimming: 6 bases; junction bases outside the gene matches: 4. The CDR3 has 14 residues. Looked up from germline, CDR1 is SGHTA and CDR2 is FQGNSA. DNA for the CDR3: TGTGCCAGCAGCTTCCTAAGCGGGGGGGATACGCAGTATTTT. Its translation: CASSFLSGGDTQYF.

The CDR3 reads CASSLDTGTLLGNEQFF. The CDR3 DNA reads as TGCGCCAGCAGCTTGGATACCGGGACATTACTAGGCAATGAGCAGTTCTTC. The rearrangement joins TRBV5-1 to TRBJ2-1; D possibly corresponds to TRBD1 (6 bases). V was cut by 0 bases and J by 6 bases, with 19 bases left in between. The CDR3 extends over 17 amino acids. Per germline, CDR1 SGHRS and CDR2 YFSETQ. The full variable domain, in which reference TRBV5-1 and TRBJ2-1 provide the parts outside the CDR3, is KAGVTQTPRYLIKTRGQQVTLSCSPISGHRSVSWYQQTPGQGLQFLFEYFSETQRNKGNFPGRFSGRQFSNSRSEMNVSTLELGDSALYLCASSLDTGTLLGNEQFFGPGTRLTVL.

The chain uses TRBV11-1 and TRBJ1-5; D is possibly TRBD1 (6 bases). CDR3 length equals 16 residues. In germline, CDR1 is SGHAT, CDR2 FQDESV (reference sequence). V dropped 5 bases and J dropped 5 bases, with 19 bases sitting between them. This CDR3 is CASSPLLQGKYQPQHF. The CDR3 coding sequence is TGTGCCAGCAGCCCACTCCTCCAGGGGAAGTATCAGCCCCAGCATTTT.

The chain carries TRBV19 and TRBJ1-6; no reliable D call. The CDR3 runs to 14 residues. V was shortened by 5 bases and J by 2 bases, with 7 bases between the two germline ends. CDR1 and CDR2 (germline): LNHDA, SQIVND (reference sequence). CDR3 sequence reads: CASSRWAYNSPLHF. CDR3 bases: TGTGCCAGTAGTCGCTGGGCCTATAATTCACCCCTCCACTTT.

The chain is built from TRBV5-1 and TRBJ2-7, with D unclear. In germline, CDR1 is SGHRS, CDR2 YFSETQ. The V end lost 0 bases, the J end lost 4 bases, and 14 bases lay between the germline ends. The CDR3 covers 15 residues. CDR3 protein: CASSLVPGPEYEQYF. The CDR3 region has the DNA TGCGCCAGCAGCTTGGTGCCGGGCCCAGAATACGAGCAGTACTTC.

The chain employs TRBV7-8 and TRBJ1-2; 7 nucleotides agree with TRBD1. The V segment lost 1 base and the J segment 5 bases; nucleotides outside the gene matches: 4. The CDR3 is 14 residues long. Germline CDR1 and CDR2: SGHVS and FQNEAQ. The CDR3 region has the DNA TGTGCCAGCAGCTTAGACCGACAGGGTTATGGCTACACCTTC. Its protein is CASSLDRQGYGYTF.

The chain is built from TRBV3-1 (or the pseudogene TRBV3-2) and TRBJ2-2; D gene uncertain. Germline-derived CDR1 and CDR2 are LGHDT and YNNKEL (reference sequence). The V end lost 0 bases, the J end lost 6 bases, and 5 bases lay between the germline ends. This CDR3 has 13 amino acids. CDR3 residues: CASSQDRPGELFF. The CDR3 region has the DNA TGTGCCAGCAGCCAAGATAGGCCCGGGGAGCTGTTTTTT.

V usage is TRBV19 and J usage is TRBJ2-5; D is unclear. This CDR3 has 13 residues. The germline V gene encodes CDR1 LNHDA and CDR2 SQIVND (reference sequence). V was pared by 6 bases and J by 5 bases, with 13 bases between. CDR3 residues: CASRSIGSETQYF. In DNA, the CDR3 is TGTGCCAGTAGGAGCATCGGTAGCGAGACCCAGTACTTC.

The CDR3 loop is CASSLGLHPPNYGYTF. The CDR3, as DNA: TGTGCCAGCAGCTTGGGTCTGCACCCACCTAACTATGGCTACACCTTC. This chain connects TRBV5-5 to TRBJ1-2; no definite D call. In germline, CDR1 is SGHKS, CDR2 YYEKEE (reference sequence). CDR3 size: 16 residues. The germline V and J ends were trimmed by 0 bases and 0 bases, with 12 bases remaining between them.

V usage is TRBV6-2 or TRBV6-3 and J usage is TRBJ1-1; D uncertain. Germline-derived CDR1 and CDR2 are MNHEY and SVGEGT. The V end was cut by 5 bases, the J end by 1 base, with 11 bases between. This CDR3 comprises 14 residues. The CDR3 nucleotides read TGTGCCAGCAGTACACAGCGACCGAACACTGAAGCTTTCTTT. It specifies CASSTQRPNTEAFF.